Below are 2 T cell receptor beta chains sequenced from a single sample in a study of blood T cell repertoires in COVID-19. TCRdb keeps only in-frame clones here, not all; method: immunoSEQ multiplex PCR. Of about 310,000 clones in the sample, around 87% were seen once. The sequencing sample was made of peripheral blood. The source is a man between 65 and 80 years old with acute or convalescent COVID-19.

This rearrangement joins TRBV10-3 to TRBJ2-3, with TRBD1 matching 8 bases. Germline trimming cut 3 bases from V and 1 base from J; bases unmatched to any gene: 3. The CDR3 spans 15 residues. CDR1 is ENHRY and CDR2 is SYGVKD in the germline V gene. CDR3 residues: CAISDQGARTDTQYF. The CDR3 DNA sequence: TGTGCCATCAGTGACCAGGGGGCCCGCACAGATACGCAGTATTTT.

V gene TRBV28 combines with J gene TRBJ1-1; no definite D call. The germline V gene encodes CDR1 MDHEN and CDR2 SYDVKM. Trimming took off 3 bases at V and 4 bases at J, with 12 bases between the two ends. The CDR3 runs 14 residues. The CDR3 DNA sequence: TGTGCCAGCAGTTTCGCGGTCCTTAGCACTGAAGCTTTCTTT. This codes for CASSFAVLSTEAFF.